These T cell receptor beta chains were read from a single sample in a study of memory CD4+ T cells and cytomegalovirus serostatus. The protocol was immunoSEQ multiplex PCR, while the TCRdb copy is restricted to in-frame clones and leaves out a portion. The sample has some 46,000 clones; around four fifths are singletons. The sequencing sample was made of memory CD4+ T cells from blood. The receptors come from an adult in good health and CMV-seronegative. The CDR3 runs from the conserved cysteine through the conserved F or W. Fields, in order: clone size, V gene, D gene, J gene, CDR3 length, CDR3 DNA, CDR3 protein. D genes are given only for firm matches. The listing skips clone size in some rows; elsewhere it reads once, few, many or a size class.

NA,TRBV5-4,NA,TRBJ1-4,15,TGTGCCAGCAGCTTGGGGGGAGCAACTAATGAAAAACTGTTTTTT,CASSLGGATNEKLFF
NA,TRBV18,TRBD1,TRBJ1-6,14,TGTGCCAGCTCACAGGGGACAGGGGTCTCACCCCTCCACTTT,CASSQGTGVSPLHF
NA,TRBV7-8,NA,TRBJ2-3,13,TGTGCCAGCAGCTTAGCGGACCTCCCTACGCAGTATTTT,CASSLADLPTQYF
NA,TRBV2,NA,TRBJ1-4,15,TGTGCCAGCAGTGAAGCGGGGGGGCATAATGAAAAACTGTTTTTT,CASSEAGGHNEKLFF
NA,TRBV19,NA,TRBJ1-5,14,TGTGCCAGTAGTTCCGGACAGTCCAATCAGCCCCAGCATTTT,CASSSGQSNQPQHF
once,TRBV18,TRBD1,TRBJ1-1,19,TGTGCCAGCTCACCAAATTATCCGGGTGGGACAGGAGGGAACACTGAAGCTTTCTTT,CASSPNYPGGTGGNTEAFF
few,TRBV2,NA,TRBJ1-2,14,TGTGCCAGCAGTGAGGGTCGGGGTAGGGCTGGCTACACCTTC,CASSEGRGRAGYTF
once,TRBV9,TRBD2,TRBJ2-1,19,TGTGCCAGCAGCGTAGCTACCCCAACCCCTAGCGGGGACGACAATGAGCAGTTCTTC,CASSVATPTPSGDDNEQFF
NA,TRBV2,NA,TRBJ1-4,15,TGTGCCAGCAAATTAAGAACAGTTCGAACCGAAAAACTGTTTTTT,CASKLRTVRTEKLFF
NA,TRBV2,TRBD1,TRBJ1-5,15,TGTGCCAGCAAATCGGACGGACAGGACTATCAGCCCCAGCATTTT,CASKSDGQDYQPQHF
NA,TRBV28,NA,TRBJ2-2,14,TGTGCCAGCAGTCCCTATACGAACACCGGGGAGCTGTTTTTT,CASSPYTNTGELFF
NA,TRBV5-1,NA,TRBJ1-6,14,TGCGCCAGCAGCTTGGGGGAGGGGTCTTCACCCCTCCACTTT,CASSLGEGSSPLHF
once,TRBV7-2,NA,TRBJ2-1,16,TGTGCCAGCAGCTTAGGTTGGGGGCCCTCCTACAATGAGCAGTTCTTC,CASSLGWGPSYNEQFF
NA,TRBV27,TRBD1,TRBJ2-2,16,TGTGCCAGCAGTTTCCGGACAGGGGCGAACACCGGGGAGCTGTTTTTT,CASSFRTGANTGELFF
once,TRBV19,NA,TRBJ2-5,11,TGTGCCAGTAAAACCGGGGAGACCCAGTACTTC,CASKTGETQYF
NA,TRBV28,TRBD1,TRBJ1-5,15,TGTGCCAGCAGACTAGGACAGGGGAGGAATCAGCCCCAGCATTTT,CASRLGQGRNQPQHF
NA,TRBV6-1,TRBD1,TRBJ1-1,14,TGTGCCAGCAGTCAGGGACAGGGGAACACTGAAGCTTTCTTT,CASSQGQGNTEAFF